The 15 T cell receptor beta chains reported below all come from one sample, sequenced in a study of cytomegalovirus exposure and HLA in healthy donors. The PCR made use of 60 Vbeta and 13 Jbeta primers. Libraries were prepared by immunoSEQ multiplex PCR; TCRdb keeps only in-frame clonotypes and omits some of them. The table records some 150,000 clones, 77% of them present only once. The sample comprised PBMCs. Receptors were obtained from a woman between 25 and 40 years old in good health and CMV-seronegative.

The gene calls are TRBV5-6 and TRBJ1-1, with D perhaps matching TRBD1 (6 bases). The CDR3 runs to 15 residues. Trimming removed 5 bases from V and 2 bases from J, with 16 bases in between. Germline assignment: CDR1 SGHDT and CDR2 YYEEEE. In nucleotides, the CDR3 is TGTGCCAGCAGTGCCACCACTGGGGGCAACACTGAAGCTTTCTTT. Translated, it gives CASSATTGGNTEAFF.

V gene TRBV2 combines with J gene TRBJ2-2, with 7 bases that match TRBD1. With V trimmed by 5 bases and J by 6 bases, 9 bases remained unmatched. The germline V gene has CDR1 SNHLY and CDR2 FYNNEI. The CDR3 length is 15 residues. CDR3 DNA sequence: TGTGCCAGCAGTAAAGACAGGGAATTACCCGGGGAGCTGTTTTTT. It codes for CASSKDRELPGELFF. The full variable domain, rest sourced from reference TRBV2 and TRBJ2-2, is EPEVTQTPSHQVTQMGQEVILRCVPISNHLYFYWYRQILGQKVEFLVSFYNNEISEKSEIFDDQFSVERPDGSNFTLKIRSTKLEDSAMYFCASSKDRELPGELFFGEGSRLTVL.

The V and J genes are TRBV20-1 and TRBJ1-2; D not certain. This CDR3 has 11 amino acids. V gave up 3 bases and J gave up 4 bases, with 6 bases separating them. CDR1 and CDR2 (germline): DFQATT, SNEGSKA (reference sequence). CDR3 coding DNA: TGCAGTGCTAGGTCGGGCTATGGCTACACCTTC. Its translation is CSARSGYGYTF.

The J gene is TRBJ1-2, the V gene TRBV6-5; the D is unclear. CDR1 and CDR2 (germline): MNHEY, SVGAGI. This CDR3 is built from 13 residues. V was pared by 6 bases and J by 1 base, with 9 bases between. CDR3 loop: CASSIGINYGYTF. The CDR3 DNA reads TGTGCCAGCAGCATCGGGATTAACTATGGCTACACCTTC.

V and J are TRBV11-2 and TRBJ1-4; TRBD1 aligns across 8 bases. V trimming: 5 bases; J trimming: 5 bases; junction bases outside the gene matches: 7. The CDR3 is 15 amino acids. CDR1 is SGHAT and CDR2 is FQNNGV in the germline V gene. In DNA form, the CDR3 reads TGTGCCAGCAGCGATGACAGGGGAGGGAATGAAAAACTGTTTTTT. This translates into CASSDDRGGNEKLFF.

This chain links TRBV27 with TRBJ1-5; D uncertain. Germline V lookup: CDR1 MNHEY, CDR2 SMNVEV (reference sequence). V dropped 2 bases and J dropped 4 bases, with 12 bases sitting between them. The CDR3 is 15 amino acids. The CDR3 region is CASSLGGSVNQPQHF. The CDR3 bases are TGTGCCAGCAGTTTAGGCGGGAGTGTAAATCAGCCCCAGCATTTT.

The V and J genes are TRBV7-8 and TRBJ2-1; unclear D gene. Per germline, CDR1 SGHVS and CDR2 FQNEAQ. The CDR3 sequence is 15 residues long. Trimming cost V 1 base and J 0 bases, with 7 bases left between them. CDR3 residues: CASSLGPSSYNEQFF. The DNA for the CDR3 is TGTGCCAGCAGCTTAGGCCCGAGCTCCTACAATGAGCAGTTCTTC. The entire variable domain, with the rest obtained from reference TRBV7-8 and TRBJ2-1, is as follows: GAGVSQSPRYKVAKRGQDVALRCDPISGHVSLFWYQQALGQGPEFLTYFQNEAQLDKSGLPSDRFFAERPEGSVSTLKIQRTQQEDSAVYLCASSLGPSSYNEQFFGPGTRLTVL.

V and J are TRBV7-3 and TRBJ2-2, with 8 bases identical to TRBD2. V lost 7 bases to trimming and J lost 7 bases; unmatched junction nucleotides: 14. The CDR3 length is 16 residues. The germline V gene encodes CDR1 SGHTA and CDR2 FQGTGA. The CDR3: CASTNNGRAIGGELFF. The CDR3 nucleotides read TGTGCCAGCACCAATAACGGGAGGGCCATCGGCGGGGAGCTGTTTTTT.

The V gene is TRBV5-4, the J gene TRBJ2-2, with 7 nucleotides matching TRBD1. V lost 2 bases, J lost 6 bases, and 7 bases stayed unmatched. This CDR3 contains 15 residues. Per the germline V gene, CDR1 is SGHNT and CDR2 is YYREEE (reference sequence). CDR3 protein: CASSLNQGVAGELFF. The CDR3 DNA follows: TGTGCCAGCAGCTTAAATCAGGGGGTTGCCGGGGAGCTGTTTTTT. Together with reference TRBV5-4 and TRBJ2-2, the CDR3 gives the full variable domain: ETGVTQSPTHLIKTRGQQVTLRCSSQSGHNTVSWYQQALGQGPQFIFQYYREEENGRGNFPPRFSGLQFPNYSSELNVNALELDDSALYLCASSLNQGVAGELFFGEGSRLTVL.

This clone was seen only once. This chain links TRBV4-3 with TRBJ2-7; possible D gene TRBD2, 5 bases. V was shortened by 3 bases and J by 3 bases, with 15 bases between the two germline ends. CDR1 LGHNA and CDR2 YSLEER come from the germline V gene. The CDR3 is 15 amino acids. The CDR3 DNA reads TGCGCCAGCAGCCATGAAGGAGCGGAGGTCTACGAGCAGTACTTC. Translation gives CASSHEGAEVYEQYF.

V gene TRBV6-4 combines with J gene TRBJ2-3; 9 nucleotides agree with TRBD2. V lost 9 bases and J lost 8; bases outside the gene matches: 6. Germline CDR1 reads MRHNA; CDR2 reads SNTAGT. The CDR3 consists of 12 residues. CDR3 in DNA: TGTGCCAGGAAACTAGCGGGCTGTACGCAGTATTTT. Its protein is CARKLAGCTQYF.

V gene TRBV6-6 combines with J gene TRBJ2-1; 7 bases align to TRBD2. The CDR3 sequence is 12 residues long. The V gene end was trimmed by 5 bases and the J gene end by 14 bases; junction bases not matched to a gene: 9. In germline, CDR1 is MNHNY, CDR2 SVGAGI (reference sequence). The chain's CDR3 is CASSRTRGVEFF. For the CDR3, the DNA is TGTGCCAGCAGTCGGACTAGGGGAGTGGAGTTCTTC.

The rearrangement joins TRBV6-1 to TRBJ1-1; TRBD1 matches at 7 bases. The V segment lost 0 bases and the J segment 6 bases; nucleotides outside the gene matches: 7. Germline V gene data show CDR1 as MNHNS and CDR2 as SASEGT. The CDR3 has 15 residues. CDR3 residues: CASSEARQGVAEAFF. The CDR3 nucleotides are TGTGCCAGCAGTGAAGCGCGGCAGGGGGTCGCTGAAGCTTTCTTT.

The chain couples TRBV2 to TRBJ1-1; TRBD1 agrees at 7 bases. Germline V gene data show CDR1 as SNHLY and CDR2 as FYNNEI. Losses at the gene ends were 7 bases for V and 0 bases for J; bases not matched to a gene: 5. This CDR3 spans 14 amino acids. This CDR3 reads CASTDRVMNTEAFF. The CDR3 coding sequence is TGTGCCAGCACCGACAGGGTCATGAACACTGAAGCTTTCTTT.

The chain employs TRBV18 and TRBJ2-7, with 10 bases matching TRBD2. V was clipped by 2 bases and J by 2 bases; unmatched bases: 6. Germline CDR1 and CDR2: KGHSH and LQKENI. The length of the CDR3 is 16 residues. The CDR3 DNA reads as TGTGCCAGCTCACCAAGGACTAGCGGAGATACCTACGAGCAGTACTTC. Encoded protein: CASSPRTSGDTYEQYF.